Listed here are 18 T cell receptor beta chains from one sample, sequenced in a study of cytomegalovirus exposure and HLA in healthy donors. Repertoires were generated with immunoSEQ multiplex PCR, while TCRdb's copy carries only in-frame clones and drops some. This sample yields about 220,000 clones, of which around 90% are seen a single time; 0.8% to 1.2% belongs to the top ten. Sequenced input: PBMCs. These receptors all stem from a woman younger than 35 in good health and CMV-seronegative.

The rearrangement joins TRBV6-5 to TRBJ1-3, with D hard to call. The germline V gene has CDR1 MNHEY and CDR2 SVGAGI. This CDR3 has 11 amino acids. Trimming removed 3 bases at V and 8 bases at J, with 5 bases between. The CDR3: CASSYLDTIYF. The DNA for the CDR3 is TGTGCCAGCAGTTATTTAGACACCATATATTTT.

The rearrangement uses TRBV5-1 and TRBJ2-3; a weak D match, TRBD1 (6 bases). The CDR3 totals 15 residues. Trimming removed 4 bases at V and 4 bases at J, with 16 bases between. In germline, CDR1 is SGHRS, CDR2 YFSETQ. The CDR3 reads CASSTGQIGADTQYF. The CDR3 nucleotides are TGCGCCAGCAGCACCGGACAGATTGGAGCAGATACGCAGTATTTT.

The V and J genes are TRBV4-1 and TRBJ2-2, with D possibly being TRBD2 (5 bases). This CDR3 has 15 amino acids. The V end was cut by 0 bases, the J end by 4 bases, with 9 bases between. Germline loops: CDR1 MGHRA, CDR2 YSYEKL. CDR3: CASSQEGEGTGELFF. CDR3 sequence (DNA): TGCGCCAGCAGCCAAGAGGGTGAGGGCACCGGGGAGCTGTTTTTT.

This chain connects TRBV5-1 to TRBJ1-3, with a tentative D call TRBD1 (6 bases). Trimming took 4 bases from V and 2 from J, leaving 7 bases between them. The CDR3 extends over 13 amino acids. Per the germline V gene, CDR1 is SGHRS and CDR2 is YFSETQ. DNA for the CDR3: TGCGCCAGCAGCACAGGGACTGGAAACACCATATATTTT. Translation gives CASSTGTGNTIYF.

This chain uses TRBV29-1 with TRBJ1-5, with 9 bases identical to TRBD1. The CDR3 sequence is 13 residues long. Looked up from germline, CDR1 is SQVTM and CDR2 is ANQGSEA. The J segment lost 4 bases and the V segment lost 5 bases, leaving 3 bases of the junction unmatched. The CDR3 region is CSVLDRGNQPQHF. Here the CDR3 DNA reads TGCAGCGTTTTAGACAGGGGGAATCAGCCCCAGCATTTT.

This chain joins TRBV5-4 and TRBJ2-1; 7 bases fit TRBD2. With 2 bases clipped from V and 5 bases from J, the junction kept 10 bases outside the gene matches. Germline CDR1 and CDR2: SGHNT and YYREEE (reference sequence). The CDR3 length is 16 residues. The CDR3 is CASSLEGGRRDNEQFF. For the CDR3, the DNA is TGTGCCAGCAGCTTAGAAGGCGGGAGACGGGACAATGAGCAGTTCTTC.

CDR3 bases: TGCGCCAGCAGCGCCATCGCAACCGGGTCCCCAGCGGGTACGCAGTATTTT. This translates into CASSAIATGSPAGTQYF. The J gene is TRBJ2-3, the V gene TRBV5-1, with D possibly matching TRBD2 (6 bases). V dropped 4 bases and J dropped 8 bases, with 26 bases sitting between them. Germline-derived CDR1 and CDR2 are SGHRS and YFSETQ. CDR3 length: 17 amino acids. The full variable domain, rest sourced from reference TRBV5-1 and TRBJ2-3, is KAGVTQTPRYLIKTRGQQVTLSCSPISGHRSVSWYQQTPGQGLQFLFEYFSETQRNKGNFPGRFSGRQFSNSRSEMNVSTLELGDSALYLCASSAIATGSPAGTQYFGPGTRLTVL.

The chain is built from TRBV5-4 and TRBJ1-1, with TRBD1 identical over 7 bases. CDR3 length: 14 amino acids. Germline-derived CDR1 and CDR2 are SGHNT and YYREEE (reference sequence). V shed 5 bases and J 7 bases; nucleotides not matched to a gene: 11. The CDR3 reads CASSSPTGNFEAFF. The CDR3 DNA reads TGTGCCAGCAGTTCGCCGACAGGGAACTTTGAAGCTTTCTTT.

This clone came up once. The gene calls are TRBV7-9 and TRBJ1-2, with D hard to call. The germline V gene encodes CDR1 SEHNR and CDR2 FQNEAQ (reference sequence). This CDR3 spans 18 amino acids. V was cut by 2 bases and J by 4 bases, with 23 bases left in between. The CDR3 protein is CASSLKSVGVGNGYGYTF. As DNA, the CDR3 is TGTGCCAGCAGCTTAAAGTCGGTTGGAGTCGGAAACGGCTATGGCTACACCTTC.

J is TRBJ2-5 and V is TRBV9; tentatively, D is TRBD1 (6 bases). V shed 0 bases and J shed 5 bases, with 14 bases lying between them. Looked up from germline, CDR1 is SGDLS and CDR2 is YYNGEE. This CDR3 comprises 15 residues. The CDR3 spells CASSVEQGWRETQYF. The CDR3 region has the DNA TGTGCCAGCAGCGTAGAACAGGGCTGGCGGGAGACCCAGTACTTC.

The chain carries TRBV7-8 and TRBJ2-1; D gene unclear. Germline V CDR1 and CDR2: SGHVS, FQNEAQ. This CDR3 comprises 13 residues. Deletions cut 4 bases from V and 5 bases from J, with 9 bases between. In nucleotides, the CDR3 is TGTGCCAGCAGCTCCCTAAGTGACAATGAGCAGTTCTTC. Its translation: CASSSLSDNEQFF.

In its sample, this clone was seen once. The rearrangement links TRBV9 to TRBJ2-5; D is possibly TRBD2 (6 bases). The V and J ends lost 2 bases and 5 bases respectively, with 13 bases between them. Looked up from germline, CDR1 is SGDLS and CDR2 is YYNGEE. The CDR3 runs to 14 residues. The CDR3 reads CASSVGDFAETQYF. The CDR3 nucleotides are TGTGCCAGCAGCGTGGGGGACTTTGCGGAGACCCAGTACTTC.

The V call is TRBV18, the J call TRBJ2-2, with 8 bases fitting TRBD1. The CDR3 covers 17 residues. CDR1 KGHSH and CDR2 LQKENI come from the germline V gene. Trimming removed 2 bases from V and 1 base from J; junction bases left unmatched: 6. The CDR3 reads CASSPARDRWNTGELFF. In DNA form, the CDR3 reads TGTGCCAGCTCACCAGCTAGGGACAGGTGGAACACCGGGGAGCTGTTTTTT.

The gene calls are TRBV29-1 and TRBJ2-1; 14 bases are shared with TRBD2. CDR3 length: 16 residues. Germline V CDR1 and CDR2: SQVTM, ANQGSEA. With 0 bases clipped from V and 4 bases from J, the junction kept 2 bases outside the gene matches. The CDR3 DNA reads as TGCAGCGTTGAAGAGGGACTAGCGGGAGCATACAATGAGCAGTTCTTC. The encoded protein is CSVEEGLAGAYNEQFF.

CDR3 bases: TGTGCCACCAAATGGACTGACAACTCCTACAATGAGCAGTTCTTC. Amino acid sequence: CATKWTDNSYNEQFF. The chain is built from TRBV6-1 and TRBJ2-1, with a possible D match to TRBD2 (5 bases). Between the trimmed V and J ends, which lost 10 bases and 0 bases, there was a span of 16 bases. The CDR3 is 15 amino acids. Germline V gene data show CDR1 as MNHNS and CDR2 as SASEGT.

The CDR3 DNA is TGTGCCAGCAGCCGGCTAGCGTCCTACGAGCAGTACTTC. It specifies CASSRLASYEQYF. The J gene is TRBJ2-7, the V gene TRBV7-9; maybe TRBD2 (6 bases). Germline loops: CDR1 SEHNR, CDR2 FQNEAQ (reference sequence). The CDR3 loop spans 13 amino acids. Trimming stripped 5 bases from V and 1 base from J, with 9 bases between.

This clone showed up just once. The V gene is TRBV30, the J gene TRBJ1-1, with TRBD1 matching 7 bases. V lost 8 bases and J lost 11; bases outside the gene matches: 17. Per germline, CDR1 GTSNPN and CDR2 SVGIG (reference sequence). The CDR3 covers 13 residues. The CDR3 DNA reads as TGTGCCCGGAACACAGGGGAAGGGTCGGTGGCTTTCTTT. Its protein is CARNTGEGSVAFF.

This rearrangement joins TRBV6-1 to TRBJ1-5; TRBD1 agrees at 9 bases. Germline-derived CDR1 and CDR2 are MNHNS and SASEGT. After removal of 6 bases from V and 4 bases from J, the junction contained 4 bases not matched to a gene. This CDR3 region has 14 residues. CDR3 coding DNA: TGTGCCAGCAGGGACAGGGGTCGTAATCAGCCCCAGCATTTT. Translation: CASRDRGRNQPQHF.